The 28 T cell receptor beta chains given below trace back to one sample, sequenced in a study of blood T cell repertoires in COVID-19. Assay used: immunoSEQ multiplex PCR; TCRdb lists only in-frame clones, some missing. The repertoire holds fewer than 85,000 clones, 70% to 80% seen once, with about a third in the top ten. Sequencing was done on a sample of peripheral blood. These receptors were taken from a woman in her seventies with acute or convalescent COVID-19.

The chain uses TRBV11-1 and TRBJ1-1; maybe TRBD1 (5 bases). With 7 bases removed from V and 4 bases from J, the gap between germline ends came to 16 bases. The CDR3 consists of 14 residues. Looked up from germline, CDR1 is SGHAT and CDR2 is FQDESV (reference sequence). DNA for the CDR3: TGTGCCAGCACCCTATCGGTGGGGGGCACTGAAGCTTTCTTT. Its protein is CASTLSVGGTEAFF. Looking up the rest from reference TRBV11-1 and TRBJ1-1 gives the full variable domain: EAEVAQSPRYKITEKSQAVAFWCDPISGHATLYWYRQILGQGPELLVQFQDESVVDDSQLPKDRFSAERLKGVDSTLKIQPAELGDSAMYLCASTLSVGGTEAFFGQGTRLTVV.

V gene TRBV30 combines with J gene TRBJ1-6; tentatively, D is TRBD1 (6 bases). The CDR3 has 14 amino acids. V was shortened by 0 bases and J by 7 bases, with 10 bases between the two germline ends. The germline V gene encodes CDR1 GTSNPN and CDR2 SVGIG (reference sequence). The CDR3 nucleotides are TGTGCCTGGAGTGTAACAGGGATAAATTCACCCCTCCACTTT. Encoded protein: CAWSVTGINSPLHF.

V is TRBV3-1 (or the pseudogene TRBV3-2) and J is TRBJ2-1, with TRBD2 identical over 7 bases. Germline V gives CDR1 LGHDT, CDR2 YNNKEL (reference sequence). There are 18 residues in the CDR3. The V gene end was trimmed by 2 bases and the J gene end by 0 bases; junction bases not matched to a gene: 10. The CDR3, as DNA: TGTGCCAGCAGCCAACCGTTAGCGGGCCTTAGCTCCTACAATGAGCAGTTCTTC. Translating it yields CASSQPLAGLSSYNEQFF.

This chain links TRBV5-1 with TRBJ2-3, with 10 bases identical to TRBD1. V shed 1 base, J shed 6 bases, and the junction held 11 bases outside the gene matches. This CDR3 comprises 17 residues. Germline CDR1 and CDR2: SGHRS and YFSETQ. CDR3 loop: CASSLLPGQGFRDTQYF. CDR3 coding DNA: TGCGCCAGCAGCTTGTTACCGGGACAGGGGTTCCGTGATACGCAGTATTTT.

The rearrangement joins TRBV29-1 to TRBJ2-7; 7 bases match TRBD1. From germline, CDR1 is SQVTM and CDR2 ANQGSEA. The trim removed 4 bases at V and 3 bases at J, leaving 3 bases unmatched. The length of the CDR3 is 12 residues. CDR3 amino acids: CSVGGGYYEQYF. CDR3 nucleotide sequence: TGCAGCGTTGGAGGGGGCTACTACGAGCAGTACTTC.

The genes are TRBV7-9 and TRBJ2-7, with 8 bases aligning to TRBD2. Germline V gene lookup returns CDR1 SEHNR and CDR2 FQNEAQ (reference sequence). The trim removed 5 bases at V and 3 bases at J, leaving 9 bases unmatched. The CDR3 is made up of 15 amino acids. The CDR3 nucleotides are TGTGCCAGCAGCCCGGGGGGGTCTCTCCGCTACGAGCAGTACTTC. Amino acid sequence: CASSPGGSLRYEQYF.

The V call is TRBV7-2, the J call TRBJ1-3; the match to TRBD1 covers 7 bases. The V and J ends lost 6 bases and 4 bases, in that order; junction bases with no gene match: 6. Germline V gives CDR1 SGHTA, CDR2 FQGNSA. The CDR3 contains 14 residues. The CDR3 here is CASRAPGQGNTIYF. CDR3 coding DNA: TGTGCCAGCAGGGCCCCGGGACAGGGAAACACCATATATTTT.

This clone has only a few counts. One end of the junction is discordant with germline, which a read error may explain. The rearrangement links TRBV5-1 to TRBJ2-7; 9 bases align to TRBD1. The CDR3 sequence is 12 residues long. The germline V gene has CDR1 SGHRS and CDR2 YFSETQ. The CDR3 reads CASSAQGAATIF. In nucleotides, the CDR3 is TGCGCCAGCAGCGCACAGGGGGCGGCAACCATCTTC.

The genes are TRBV6-5 and TRBJ2-3; TRBD1 aligns across 7 bases. J gave up 0 bases and V 6 bases, and 6 bases lay outside the gene matches. The CDR3 is 15 residues long. The germline V gene has CDR1 MNHEY and CDR2 SVGAGI. The CDR3 region has the DNA TGTGCCAGCAGAAAGGGGACAGCGAGCACAGATACGCAGTATTTT. Amino acid sequence: CASRKGTASTDTQYF.

The CDR3 DNA reads TGTGCCACCCGGGACGGGGGTAATGAAAAACTGTTTTTT. This translates into CATRDGGNEKLFF. The chain is built from TRBV13 and TRBJ1-4; TRBD1 might be the D (5 bases). Trimming cost V 10 bases and J 4 bases, with 13 bases left between them. The germline gives CDR1 PRHDT, CDR2 FYEKMQ (reference sequence). There are 13 residues in the CDR3.

The chain links TRBV2 to TRBJ1-4, with 7 positions matching TRBD1. Germline V gene data show CDR1 as SNHLY and CDR2 as FYNNEI. This CDR3 spans 17 amino acids. The trim removed 2 bases at V and 5 bases at J, leaving 11 bases unmatched. CDR3 sequence reads: CASSERGGRGRNEKLFF. CDR3 in DNA: TGTGCCAGCAGTGAACGCGGCGGCAGGGGGAGAAATGAAAAACTGTTTTTT.

The rearrangement links TRBV10-3 to TRBJ1-2; unclear D gene. The CDR3 consists of 11 residues. Trimming left V 10 bases short and J 3 bases short, with 9 bases between. Germline CDR1 ENHRY, CDR2 SYGVKD. CDR3 bases: TGTGCCACCAGACATGACTATGGCTACACCTTC. Its translation: CATRHDYGYTF.

V gene TRBV15 combines with J gene TRBJ2-2, with D possibly TRBD1 on 5 matching bases. With 0 bases removed from V and 2 bases from J, the gap between germline ends came to 7 bases. Looked up from germline, CDR1 is LNHNV and CDR2 is YYDKDF (reference sequence). This CDR3 contains 15 residues. The chain's CDR3 is CATSREDKNTGELFF. CDR3 in DNA: TGTGCCACCAGCAGAGAGGACAAAAACACCGGGGAGCTGTTTTTT.

This clone showed up just once. The chain joins TRBV28 to TRBJ1-1, with a possible D match to TRBD1 (5 bases). With 7 bases removed from V and 12 bases from J, the gap between germline ends came to 21 bases. Germline V gene data show CDR1 as MDHEN and CDR2 as SYDVKM. There are 13 residues in the CDR3. The CDR3 loop reads CASKTVGLQVTFF. The CDR3 nucleotides read TGTGCCAGCAAAACAGTCGGTTTACAGGTGACTTTCTTT.

The V gene is TRBV19, the J gene TRBJ2-1, with D possibly being TRBD2 (6 bases). The CDR3 has 19 residues. CDR1 and CDR2 (germline): LNHDA, SQIVND (reference sequence). V dropped 7 bases and J dropped 0 bases, with 25 bases sitting between them. The DNA for the CDR3 is TGTGCCAGTAAGCGAATAGCGGCTGGTCTAGACTTCTCCTACAATGAGCAGTTCTTC. Translated, it gives CASKRIAAGLDFSYNEQFF.

The V call is TRBV28, the J call TRBJ1-5; D is unclear. V was shortened by 10 bases and J by 3 bases, with 13 bases between the two germline ends. The CDR3 totals 13 residues. Per germline, CDR1 MDHEN and CDR2 SYDVKM. The CDR3 sequence is CATNGLINQPQHF. The DNA for the CDR3 is TGTGCCACCAACGGACTGATCAATCAGCCCCAGCATTTT. Together with reference TRBV28 and TRBJ1-5, the CDR3 gives the full variable domain: DVKVTQSSRYLVKRTGEKVFLECVQDMDHENMFWYRQDPGLGLRLIYFSYDVKMKEKGDIPEGYSVSREKKERFSLILESASTNQTSMYLCATNGLINQPQHFGDGTRLSIL.

This chain joins TRBV9 and TRBJ1-1; D possibly corresponds to TRBD1 (6 bases). Germline V CDR1 and CDR2: SGDLS, YYNGEE. V gave up 0 bases and J gave up 6 bases, with 15 bases separating them. This CDR3 contains 15 residues. For the CDR3, the DNA is TGTGCCAGCAGCGTAGCATCGCAGGGGATGTCTGAAGCTTTCTTT. Encoded protein: CASSVASQGMSEAFF.

The chain has TRBV19 and TRBJ1-2; TRBD1 aligns across 8 bases. Trimming removed 7 bases from V and 0 bases from J; junction bases left unmatched: 7. This CDR3 has 15 residues. CDR1 LNHDA and CDR2 SQIVND come from the germline V gene (reference sequence). The CDR3 sequence: CASTGTGDPNYGYTF. The CDR3 DNA is TGTGCCAGTACCGGGACAGGAGACCCTAACTATGGCTACACCTTC.

The V gene is TRBV5-1, the J gene TRBJ2-7; tentative D call: TRBD1 (5 bases). The CDR3 covers 12 residues. Germline loops: CDR1 SGHRS, CDR2 YFSETQ. Trimming cost V 2 bases and J 4 bases, with 7 bases left between them. CDR3 in DNA: TGCGCCAGCAGCTTTACAGGTTACGAGCAGTACTTC. This translates into CASSFTGYEQYF.

V and J are TRBV4-2 and TRBJ2-1; 10 positions agree with TRBD1. The germline V gene encodes CDR1 LGHNA and CDR2 YNFKEQ. V was clipped by 1 base and J by 7 bases; unmatched bases: 4. CDR3 length: 15 residues. The CDR3 region is CASSQVGTGENEQFF. The CDR3 nucleotides read TGTGCCAGCAGCCAAGTCGGGACAGGGGAAAATGAGCAGTTCTTC.

In regard to this clone: A read error may account for a junction end that differs from germline. This chain joins TRBV7-9 and TRBJ1-5; possibly TRBD1 for D (6 bases). CDR1 is SEHNR and CDR2 is FQNEAQ in the germline V gene (reference sequence). The CDR3 has 12 residues. Here the CDR3 reads CASSSVGQHQHF. The CDR3 DNA reads as TGTGCCAGCAGCTCCGTCGGACAGCACCAGCATTTT.

The chain has TRBV30 and TRBJ2-3; TRBD2 matches at 8 bases. Germline V gene sequence: CDR1 GTSNPN, CDR2 SVGIG (reference sequence). The CDR3 has 16 amino acids. Trimming took 0 bases from V and 2 from J; bases not matched to a gene: 7. CDR3 sequence (DNA): TGTGCCTGGAGTGTACGGGTAGCGGGGATCACAGATACGCAGTATTTT. It is translated as CAWSVRVAGITDTQYF.

V usage is TRBV11-2 and J usage is TRBJ2-7, with TRBD1 identical over 9 bases. The CDR3 runs to 15 residues. Losses at the gene ends were 5 bases for V and 3 bases for J; bases not matched to a gene: 8. Per the germline V gene, CDR1 is SGHAT and CDR2 is FQNNGV. The CDR3 is CASSTRTGGSYEQYF. The CDR3 DNA reads as TGTGCCAGCAGCACCCGAACAGGGGGCAGCTACGAGCAGTACTTC. The full variable domain, completed using reference TRBV11-2 and TRBJ2-7, is EAGVAQSPRYKIIEKRQSVAFWCNPISGHATLYWYQQILGQGPKLLIQFQNNGVVDDSQLPKDRFSAERLKGVDSTLKIQPAKLEDSAVYLCASSTRTGGSYEQYFGPGTRLTVT.

V and J are TRBV6-5 and TRBJ2-7; 8 bases line up with TRBD2. The CDR3 covers 15 residues. Germline trimming cut 5 bases from V and 6 bases from J; bases unmatched to any gene: 12. In germline, CDR1 is MNHEY, CDR2 SVGAGI. CDR3 sequence reads: CASSTPSGRTFEQYF. Here the CDR3 DNA reads TGTGCCAGCAGTACTCCCAGCGGGAGAACATTCGAGCAGTACTTC.

The chain couples TRBV19 to TRBJ1-6; D not resolved. Germline V lookup: CDR1 LNHDA, CDR2 SQIVND (reference sequence). This CDR3 is 15 amino acids long. V gave up 4 bases and J gave up 5 bases, with 12 bases separating them. CDR3 amino acids: CASSTHPAHNSPLHF. The CDR3 DNA sequence: TGTGCCAGTAGTACACATCCTGCCCATAATTCACCCCTCCACTTT.

This clone has a handful of counts. The rearrangement joins TRBV18 to TRBJ2-2; D might be TRBD2 (6 bases). The length of the CDR3 is 15 residues. Germline loops: CDR1 KGHSH, CDR2 LQKENI. Trimming took off 3 bases at V and 1 base at J, with 9 bases between the two ends. CDR3 nucleotides: TGTGCCAGCTCACCGTGGGACTGGAACACCGGGGAGCTGTTTTTT. Translation gives CASSPWDWNTGELFF.

The V gene is TRBV13, the J gene TRBJ2-1, with a tentative D call TRBD2 (5 bases). Trimming took off 2 bases at V and 0 bases at J, with 17 bases between the two ends. Germline assignment: CDR1 PRHDT and CDR2 FYEKMQ (reference sequence). This CDR3 contains 18 residues. The CDR3 loop is CASSLRRARSSSYNEQFF. The CDR3 nucleotides read TGTGCCAGCAGCTTAAGGCGGGCGCGCTCTAGCTCCTACAATGAGCAGTTCTTC.

The J gene is TRBJ1-2, the V gene TRBV2; 7 bases fit TRBD1. This CDR3 spans 14 amino acids. Germline CDR1 and CDR2: SNHLY and FYNNEI. The V and J ends lost 6 bases and 3 bases, in that order; junction bases with no gene match: 7. CDR3 residues: CASSTGTAYYGYTF. Here the CDR3 DNA reads TGTGCCAGCAGCACCGGGACAGCTTACTATGGCTACACCTTC.